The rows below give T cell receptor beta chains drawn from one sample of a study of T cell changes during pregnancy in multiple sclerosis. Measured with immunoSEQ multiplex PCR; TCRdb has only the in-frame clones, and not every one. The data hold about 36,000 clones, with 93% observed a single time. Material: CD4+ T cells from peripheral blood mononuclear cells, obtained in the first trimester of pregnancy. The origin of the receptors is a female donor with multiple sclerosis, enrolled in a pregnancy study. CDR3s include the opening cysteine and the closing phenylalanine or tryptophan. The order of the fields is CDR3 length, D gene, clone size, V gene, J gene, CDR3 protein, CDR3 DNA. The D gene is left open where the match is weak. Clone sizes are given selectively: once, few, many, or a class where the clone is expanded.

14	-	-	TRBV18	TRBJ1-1	CASSQTPGDTEAFF	TGTGCCAGCTCACAAACACCGGGAGACACTGAAGCTTTCTTT
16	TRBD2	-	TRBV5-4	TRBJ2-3	CASSFFLAGRTDTQYF	TGTGCCAGCAGCTTCTTCCTAGCGGGGAGAACAGATACGCAGTATTTT
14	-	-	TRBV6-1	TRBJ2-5	CASSLTAYQETQYF	TGTGCCAGCAGCCTGACAGCGTACCAAGAGACCCAGTACTTC
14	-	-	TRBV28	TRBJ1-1	CASSLMAANTEAFF	TGTGCCAGCAGTTTAATGGCCGCGAACACTGAAGCTTTCTTT
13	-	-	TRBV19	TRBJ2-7	CASSFSKGDEQYF	TGTGCCAGTAGCTTCTCGAAGGGGGACGAGCAGTACTTC
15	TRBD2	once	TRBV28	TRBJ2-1	CASSVSGGRGREQFF	TGTGCCAGCAGTGTTAGCGGGGGAAGAGGTCGTGAGCAGTTCTTC
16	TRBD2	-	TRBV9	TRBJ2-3	CASSSGVPLAADTQYF	TGTGCCAGCAGCTCTGGCGTCCCCCTAGCGGCAGATACGCAGTATTTT
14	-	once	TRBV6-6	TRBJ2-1	CASSESSSYNEQFF	TGTGCCAGCAGTGAGTCGAGCTCCTACAATGAGCAGTTCTTC
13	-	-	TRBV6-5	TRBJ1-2	CASKLEGGYGYTF	TGTGCCAGCAAATTGGAGGGAGGGTATGGCTACACCTTC
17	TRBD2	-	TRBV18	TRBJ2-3	CASSRTSGGTSTDTQYF	TGTGCCAGCTCTCGGACTAGCGGGGGCACTAGCACAGATACGCAGTATTTT
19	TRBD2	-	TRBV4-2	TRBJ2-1	CASSQEAVRSAGELNEQFF	TGTGCCAGCAGCCAAGAGGCCGTCAGGTCGGCGGGGGAACTAAATGAGCAGTTCTTC
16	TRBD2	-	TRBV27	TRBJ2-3	CASTTAGTSGTDTQYF	TGTGCCAGCACCACTGCCGGGACTAGCGGCACAGATACGCAGTATTTT
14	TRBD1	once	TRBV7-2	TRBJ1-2	CASSLGGTAYGYTF	TGTGCCAGCAGCTTAGGTGGGACAGCCTATGGCTACACCTTC
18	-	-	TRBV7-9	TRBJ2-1	CASSPQGRARGPYNEQFF	TGTGCCAGCAGCCCTCAGGGCAGGGCCCGCGGCCCCTACAATGAGCAGTTCTTC
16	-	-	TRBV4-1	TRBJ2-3	CASSPRQKQAGSAQYF	TGCGCCAGCAGCCCCCGGCAGAAACAGGCCGGGTCCGCGCAGTATTTT
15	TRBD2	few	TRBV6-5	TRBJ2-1	CASRRGLAGYNEQFF	TGTGCCAGCAGGCGGGGACTAGCGGGCTACAATGAGCAGTTCTTC
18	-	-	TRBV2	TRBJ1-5	CASKRTGIGPYSNQPQHF	TGTGCCAGCAAGAGAACAGGGATAGGGCCGTATAGCAATCAGCCCCAGCATTTT
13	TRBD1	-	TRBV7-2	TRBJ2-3	CASSPQGSDTQYF	TGTGCCAGCAGCCCACAGGGGAGTGATACGCAGTATTTT
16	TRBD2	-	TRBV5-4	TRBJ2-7	CASSTRGSGGRYEQYF	TGTGCCAGCAGCACCCGGGGTAGCGGGGGGCGATACGAGCAGTACTTC
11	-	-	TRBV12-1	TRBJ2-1	CASSFGDEQFF	TGTGCCAGCAGCTTTGGCGATGAGCAGTTCTTC
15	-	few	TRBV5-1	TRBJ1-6	CASSLAGMERSPLHF	TGCGCCAGCAGCTTGGCAGGGATGGAGCGATCACCCCTCCACTTT
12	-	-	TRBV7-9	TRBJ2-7	CASSSPSYEQYF	TGTGCCAGCAGCTCGCCTAGTTACGAGCAGTACTTC
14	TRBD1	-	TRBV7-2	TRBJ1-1	CASSVQGWDTEAFF	TGTGCCAGCAGCGTACAGGGGTGGGACACTGAAGCTTTCTTT
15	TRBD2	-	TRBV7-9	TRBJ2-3	CASSSVAGSTDTQYF	TGTGCCAGCAGCTCCGTAGCGGGTAGCACAGATACGCAGTATTTT
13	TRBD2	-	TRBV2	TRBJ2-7	CASKPSGSYEQYF	TGTGCCAGCAAGCCTAGCGGGAGTTACGAGCAGTACTTC
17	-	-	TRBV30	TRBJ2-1	CAWKSIGWSQGSNEQFF	TGTGCCTGGAAGTCAATAGGGTGGTCCCAGGGGTCCAATGAGCAGTTCTTC
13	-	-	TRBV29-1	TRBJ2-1	CSVLPSAYNEQFF	TGCAGCGTTTTACCCTCAGCCTACAATGAGCAGTTCTTC
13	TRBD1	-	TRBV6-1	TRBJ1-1	CASSRDRGTEAFF	TGTGCCAGCAGTAGAGACAGGGGCACTGAAGCTTTCTTT
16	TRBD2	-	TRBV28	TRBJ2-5	CASSLTGLAGQETQYF	TGTGCCAGCAGTTTAACAGGACTAGCGGGCCAAGAGACCCAGTACTTC
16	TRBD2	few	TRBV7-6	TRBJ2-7	CASSPFLGSGEDEQYF	TGTGCCAGCAGCCCATTTCTGGGTAGCGGGGAGGACGAGCAGTACTTC
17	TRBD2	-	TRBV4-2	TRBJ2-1	CASSPVAGGPSYNEQFF	TGTGCCAGCAGCCCGGTAGCGGGAGGGCCGTCCTACAATGAGCAGTTCTTC
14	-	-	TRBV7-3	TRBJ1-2	CASSLTRSGDGYTF	TGTGCCAGCAGCTTAACGCGTTCGGGGGACGGCTACACCTTC
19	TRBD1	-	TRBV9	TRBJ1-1	CASSPRLRTGGTLNTEAFF	TGTGCCAGCAGCCCACGCCTGAGGACAGGGGGGACTTTGAACACTGAAGCTTTCTTT